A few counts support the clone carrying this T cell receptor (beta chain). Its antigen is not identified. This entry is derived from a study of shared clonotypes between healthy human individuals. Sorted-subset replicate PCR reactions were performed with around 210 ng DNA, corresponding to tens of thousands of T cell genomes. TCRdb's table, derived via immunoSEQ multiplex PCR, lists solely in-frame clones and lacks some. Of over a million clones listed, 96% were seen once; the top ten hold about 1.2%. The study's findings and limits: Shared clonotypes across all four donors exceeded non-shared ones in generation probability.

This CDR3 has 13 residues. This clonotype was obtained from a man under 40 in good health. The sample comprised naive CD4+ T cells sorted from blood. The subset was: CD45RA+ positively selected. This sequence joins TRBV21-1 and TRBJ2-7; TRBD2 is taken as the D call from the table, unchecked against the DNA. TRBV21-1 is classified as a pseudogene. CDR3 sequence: CASKEVVSSVKYF. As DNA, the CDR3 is TGTGCCAGCAAAGAGGTGGTTTCCTCGGTAAAGTACTTC.